This T cell receptor beta chain is drawn from a study of OX40 agonist ivuxolimab in advanced cancers. In terms of the full investigation: Ivuxolimab was an agonistic, fully human IgG2 monoclonal antibody directed against OX40 (CD134), a costimulatory receptor. Intravenous ivuxolimab was administered to patients every 2 weeks at six dose levels: 0.01, 0.1, 0.3, 1.5, 3 and 10 mg/kg. Peripheral TCRbeta sequencing was intended to test whether TCR sequence diversity was altered and clonal T-cell expansion was caused by ivuxolimab. Among the 50 to 55 dose-escalation patients, about 20 had hepatocellular carcinoma, approximately 15 melanoma, 9 renal cell carcinoma and 9 head and neck cancer. Patients were allowed to have had prior anti-PD-1, anti-PD-L1 or anti-CTLA-4 therapy, and approximately 43% of the dose-escalation patients had previously received checkpoint inhibitors. The dose-escalation cohort was 80% to 90% male with a mean age of about 60 years, ranging from roughly 23 to 80. Three dose-escalation patients achieved partial responses, one with hepatocellular carcinoma and two with cutaneous melanoma. The paper reports the monotherapy dose-escalation portion (N of about 54 patients) of the phase I ivuxolimab trial.

For sequencing of the TCRbeta CDR3 region, genomic DNA was extracted from the sorted cells. The immunoSEQ Assay was used to sequence the TCRbeta CDR3 regions. The source is immuneACCESS, and TCRdb retained only in-frame sequences with V and J called. Part of the clones is not carried over; for the studies checked, unresolved V genes explain less than half of this, and the remainder is unexplained. Across this sample there are 66,000 or so clones, with about 90% seen only once. The ten largest clonotypes hold 23% of the sample. About this clone itself: No cognate antigen has been identified for it. Base qualities are not at hand, and no much larger clone is one base apart.

The trial excluded patients who had a history of autoimmune disease or were on systemic immunosuppression. Peripheral blood for TCR sequencing was drawn from every dose cohort at baseline, at cycle 4 day 1 and at cycle 7 day 1. Samples were obtained from an open-label, multicenter, first-in-human phase I dose-escalation trial of ivuxolimab. Adults with locally advanced or metastatic melanoma, renal cell carcinoma, hepatocellular carcinoma or head and neck squamous cell carcinoma were enrolled in the trial. CD4+ and CD8+ T cells were sorted separately from peripheral blood before TCR sequencing. Measured from the cysteine to the phenylalanine, the CDR3 is 15 residues long. Only the CDR3 part of the read is kept: 45 bases, read in frame from the first base. V lost 4 bases and J lost 3 bases; the stretch between them is 14 bases long. Per the germline V gene, MNHEY is the CDR1 and SVGAGI is the CDR2.

Paper-wide results and their limitations: In the 0.1-3.0 mg/kg groups, partial responders were among the patients with the lowest normalized peripheral clonal expansion, particularly in CD8+ T cells. Antigen specificity was not determined for the clonally expanded peripheral T cells. Low levels of normalized T-cell clonal expansion were also shown by some nonresponding patients. After ivuxolimab, more expanded clones were found on average in CD8+ T cells than in CD4+ T cells. Clonal expansion of both CD4+ and CD8+ blood T cells was observed from baseline to week 6 at doses 0.1 to 3.0 mg/kg.

This receptor was obtained from an adult with an advanced solid tumor such as melanoma, head and neck, liver or kidney cancer. The sequences come from CD4+ or CD8+ T cells sorted from blood, collected in a trial of the OX40 agonist ivuxolimab. The V and J segments used are TRBV6-5 and TRBJ2-3; TRBD2 is a possible D gene, resting on 5 matching bases. CDR3 sequence: CASSSGVKRTDTQYF. The sequenced DNA: TGTGCCAGCAGTTCCGGGGTAAAACGAACAGATACGCAGTATTTT.